This T cell receptor (beta chain) was identified in a study of EBV T-cell therapy then PD-1 blockade in nasopharyngeal carcinoma. The sample holds a few counts of this clone. No antigen is known for it. The assay was immunoSEQ multiplex PCR, and TCRdb's table has in-frame clones only and misses some. The repertoire has 15,000 to 20,000 clones, 75% to 90% of them found once; the top ten carry 25% to 30%. Regarding treatment: AdE1-LMPpoly-expanded autologous EBV-specific T-cell therapy followed by anti-PD-1 nivolumab. Germline V gene sequence: CDR1 SEHNR, CDR2 FQNEAQ (reference sequence). CDR3 length: 14 residues. The V and J ends lost 5 bases and 0 bases respectively, with 10 bases between them.

The receptor comes from a man aged 35 to 55 with nasopharyngeal carcinoma. The chain combines TRBV7-9 with TRBJ2-5, with a weak D call TRBD2 (5 bases). Material: CD8+ T cells from blood, obtained at day 0 from a patient whose treatment included autologous EBV-specific T cells and nivolumab. The CDR3 nucleotides read TGTGCCAGCAGCGCGGACTTACACCAAGAGACCCAGTACTTC. As protein: CASSADLHQETQYF.